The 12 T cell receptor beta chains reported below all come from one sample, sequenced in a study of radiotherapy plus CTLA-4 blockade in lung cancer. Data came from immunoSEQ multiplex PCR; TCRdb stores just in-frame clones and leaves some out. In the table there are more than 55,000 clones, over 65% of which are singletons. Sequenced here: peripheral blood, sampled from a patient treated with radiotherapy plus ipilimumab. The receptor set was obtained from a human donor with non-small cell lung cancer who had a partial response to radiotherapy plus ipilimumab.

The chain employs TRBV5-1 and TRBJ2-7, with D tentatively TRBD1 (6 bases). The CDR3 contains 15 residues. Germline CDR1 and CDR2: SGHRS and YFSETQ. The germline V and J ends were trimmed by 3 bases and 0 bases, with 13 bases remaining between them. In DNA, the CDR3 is TGCGCCAGCAGCTGGGCCGGACAGTCCTCCTACGAGCAGTACTTC. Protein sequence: CASSWAGQSSYEQYF.

The DNA of the CDR3 is TGTGCCAGCAGCTTACCCTGGACAGGGACGAACACTGAAGCTTTCTTT. Translation: CASSLPWTGTNTEAFF. This sequence joins TRBV7-9 and TRBJ1-1, with 8 bases matching TRBD1. The CDR3 length is 16 residues. The V and J ends lost 2 bases and 1 base, in that order; junction bases with no gene match: 6. The germline V gene encodes CDR1 SEHNR and CDR2 FQNEAQ (reference sequence).

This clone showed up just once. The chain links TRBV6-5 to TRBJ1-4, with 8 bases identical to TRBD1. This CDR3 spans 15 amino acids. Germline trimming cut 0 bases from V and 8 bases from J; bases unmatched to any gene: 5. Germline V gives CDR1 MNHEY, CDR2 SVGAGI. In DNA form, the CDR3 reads TGTGCCAGCAGTTACTCCACGACAGGGGTCGAAAAACTGTTTTTT. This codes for CASSYSTTGVEKLFF.

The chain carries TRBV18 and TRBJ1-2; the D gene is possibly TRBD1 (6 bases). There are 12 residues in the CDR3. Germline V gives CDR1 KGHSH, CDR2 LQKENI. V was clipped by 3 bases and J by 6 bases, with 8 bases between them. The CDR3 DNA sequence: TGTGCCAGCTCACCGTCAGGGGATGGCTACACCTTC. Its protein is CASSPSGDGYTF.

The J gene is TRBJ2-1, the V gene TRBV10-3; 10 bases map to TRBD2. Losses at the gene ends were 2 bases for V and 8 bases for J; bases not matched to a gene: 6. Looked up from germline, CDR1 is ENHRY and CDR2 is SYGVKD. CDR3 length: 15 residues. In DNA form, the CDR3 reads TGTGCCATCAGTGAGGGAGGACTAGCGGAATATGAGCAGTTCTTC. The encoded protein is CAISEGGLAEYEQFF.

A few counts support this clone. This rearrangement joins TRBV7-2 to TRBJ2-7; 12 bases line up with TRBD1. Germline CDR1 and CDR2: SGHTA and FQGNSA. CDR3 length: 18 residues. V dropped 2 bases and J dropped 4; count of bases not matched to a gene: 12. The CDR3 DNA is TGTGCCAGCAGCTTAAGATTTAGGTTGGGACAGGGGGCTTACGAGCAGTACTTC. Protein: CASSLRFRLGQGAYEQYF.

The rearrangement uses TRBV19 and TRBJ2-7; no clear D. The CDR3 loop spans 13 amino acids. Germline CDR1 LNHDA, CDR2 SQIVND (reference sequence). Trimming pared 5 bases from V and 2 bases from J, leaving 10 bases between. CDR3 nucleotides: TGTGCCAGTAGTCCAGCGCCGGCCTACGAGCAGTACTTC. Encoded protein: CASSPAPAYEQYF.

CDR3 nucleotide sequence: TGTGCCAGCAGCAGGGACGGGAGGGGTGAGCAGTTCTTC. It codes for CASSRDGRGEQFF. The J gene is TRBJ2-1, the V gene TRBV7-2, with 8 positions matching TRBD2. CDR3 length equals 13 residues. Unmatched junction bases numbered 6, after V lost 5 bases and J lost 9 bases. Germline CDR1 and CDR2: SGHTA and FQGNSA.

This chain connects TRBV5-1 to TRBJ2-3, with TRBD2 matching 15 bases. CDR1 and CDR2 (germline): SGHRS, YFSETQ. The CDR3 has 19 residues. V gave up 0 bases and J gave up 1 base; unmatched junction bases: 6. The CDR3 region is CASSLEGTSGGPGTDTQYF. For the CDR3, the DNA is TGCGCCAGCAGCTTGGAGGGGACTAGCGGGGGGCCAGGCACAGATACGCAGTATTTT.

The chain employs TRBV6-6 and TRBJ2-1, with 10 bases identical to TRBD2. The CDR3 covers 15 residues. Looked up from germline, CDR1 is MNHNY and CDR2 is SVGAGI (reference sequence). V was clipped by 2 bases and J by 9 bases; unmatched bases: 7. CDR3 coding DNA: TGTGCCAGCAGTTACGATAGCGGGGGGCCTGGTGAGCAGTTCTTC. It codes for CASSYDSGGPGEQFF.

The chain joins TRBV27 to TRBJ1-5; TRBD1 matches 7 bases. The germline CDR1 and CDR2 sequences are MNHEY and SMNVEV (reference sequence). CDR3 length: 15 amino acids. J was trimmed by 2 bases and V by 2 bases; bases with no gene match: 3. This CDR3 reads CASSLGGTGNQPQHF. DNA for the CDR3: TGTGCCAGCAGTTTAGGCGGGACAGGCAATCAGCCCCAGCATTTT.

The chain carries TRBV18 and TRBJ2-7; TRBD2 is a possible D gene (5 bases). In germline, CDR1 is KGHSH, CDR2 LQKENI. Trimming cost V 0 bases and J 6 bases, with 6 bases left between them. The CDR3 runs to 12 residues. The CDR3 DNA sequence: TGTGCCAGCTCACCACCTGCGGGCGAGCAGTACTTC. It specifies CASSPPAGEQYF.